The present T cell receptor (beta chain) was sequenced within a study of T cells in Graves' hyperthyroidism and ophthalmopathy (dated by TCRdb to between 2019 and 2020). In terms of the full investigation: Peripheral blood samples were taken at the time of initial diagnosis, prior to any treatment. The paper describes TCR Vbeta CDR3 sequencing of fewer than 150 peripheral blood samples, made up of 43 ophthalmopathy patients, roughly 80 hyperthyroidism patients and some 17 progressor patients. In several Graves' hyperthyroidism patients, the study also compared T-cell repertoires from thyroid tissue with T-cell repertoires from blood. The 75 to 100 discovery patients were randomly divided into training and test sets at a 7:3 ratio. Prospective prediction of ophthalmopathy was tested in an independent validation cohort of 18 to 20 hyperthyroidism patients and some 17 patients who later progressed to ophthalmopathy. After blood sampling, hyperthyroidism patients were treated with methimazole at a starting dose of 30 mg daily, and ophthalmopathy patients were treated with high-dose intravenous methylprednisolone. TCR V-J signatures able to tell the groups apart were searched for in a discovery cohort of approximately 95 patients, of whom around 42 had Graves' ophthalmopathy and 57 had stable Graves' hyperthyroidism.

V was cut back by 1 base and J by 0 bases, leaving a gap of 6 bases between them. Based on the germline V gene (reference sequence), the CDR1 and CDR2 sequences are LNHDA and SQIVND. There are 14 amino acids in the CDR3, from cysteine to phenylalanine inclusive. Of the read, only the CDR3 DNA is kept; its 42 bases are in frame from base 1. This clonotype was observed a few times. This clone's antigen is unknown. No per-base quality is available; no much larger clone lies one base away. The TCR beta CDR3 regions were amplified from RNA transcripts. The first round of RT-PCR for the TCR CDR3 was performed with the HTBI primer set and the Qiagen OneStep RT-PCR kit. A second multiplex PCR round built the libraries, followed by size selection and purification. Libraries were sequenced paired-end with 100 bp reads on an Illumina HiSeq2000. The source study handled its data this way. SOAPnuke was used to process the raw data, with reads discarded if the reads contained adapters or uncalled bases, had a mean Phred below 15, or lacked an exact constant-primer or identifier match. COPE v1.2.5 was used to merge the high-quality paired reads, and each unique nucleotide sequence was defined as a clonotype. MiTCR v1.1 was used to align clonotypes to the IMGT TRBV, TRBD and TRBJ reference segments. Only V-J combinations with frequency above 0.0001, covering 99% to 99.2% of repertoires, were analysed. A TCS score was defined as the ratio of F50 (clonal expansion) to E x V (chaos), with BLOSUM62-based TCRdist applied between CDR3 peptides within each V-J. Welch's t-statistics and random forest reduced around 550 V-J features to 10 to 15, which were used in a naive Bayes classifier (R e1071). Using fastp at Q25 and MiXCR, TCRdb reprocessed the public reads and kept productive beta chains. Rows are combined by CDR3 protein, so each entry shows the most common genes and DNA. The V and J calls shown here were made by TCRdb, not taken from the authors' results. The sample contains approximately 520,000 distinct CDR3 sequences, approximately 25% of them found a single time. Approximately 10% of the sample is in the top ten clones.

In the ophthalmopathy patients, disease was moderately to severely active, with a Clinical Activity Score of 3 or more, a NOSPECS grade of 4 or more, and a duration of less than 3 months. Exclusion was applied to patients with uncontrolled infections, other autoimmune diseases, pregnancy or lactation. Diagnoses were established on the basis of clinical symptoms, serum thyroxine and TRAb, thyroid ultrasound, and orbital computed tomography. PBMCs were isolated from 7.5 to 10 ml of fresh peripheral blood by Ficoll-Paque density gradient centrifugation. Total RNA was extracted using Trizol reagent, and RNA quality was assessed on an Agilent 2100 Bioanalyzer. What the research found in general, with its limitations: Most expanded thyroid clonotypes (frequency above 0.001) were also detected in blood, suggesting blood repertoires may reflect thyroid immune responses. In validation, the model predicted progression to ophthalmopathy with roughly 70% sensitivity and less than 75% specificity, a median of about six months before onset. In cross-validation, a model built on a 13 V-J signature told ophthalmopathy apart from stable hyperthyroidism with approximately 90% sensitivity and about 81% specificity, and in testing the same model reached 80%/75%. Sample size was not statistically predetermined, and blinding of investigators to group allocation was not performed.

Input material: blood. The TCR comes from a woman aged 25-40 years with Graves' ophthalmopathy. The chain links TRBV19 with TRBJ1-1; no D segment can be confidently identified. The bases read TGTGCCAGTAGTATAGCCCAGTTGAACACTGAAGCTTTCTTT. It is translated as CASSIAQLNTEAFF.